The 24 T cell receptor beta chains below come from one sample, sequenced in a study of OX40 agonist ivuxolimab in advanced cancers. TCRdb keeps only in-frame clones here, not all; method: immunoSEQ multiplex PCR. The sample holds about 68,000 clones, about 89% seen once. Specimen: CD4+ or CD8+ T cells sorted from blood, collected in a trial of the OX40 agonist ivuxolimab. The origin of the receptors is an adult with an advanced solid tumor such as melanoma, head and neck, liver or kidney cancer.

The chain couples TRBV29-1 to TRBJ2-7; 10 nucleotides align to TRBD2. This CDR3 is 16 amino acids long. In germline, CDR1 is SQVTM, CDR2 ANQGSEA. After removal of 5 bases from V and 1 base from J, the junction contained 11 bases not matched to a gene. The DNA for the CDR3 is TGCAGCGTTACCGGGACTAGCGCCTCTTTATCCTACGAGCAGTACTTC. Translating it yields CSVTGTSASLSYEQYF.

V and J are TRBV5-5 and TRBJ1-5; no firm D call. CDR3 size: 16 residues. Looked up from germline, CDR1 is SGHKS and CDR2 is YYEKEE (reference sequence). Trimming removed 0 bases at V and 0 bases at J, with 10 bases between. The CDR3 coding sequence is TGTGCCAGCAGCTTGGTCTCGGGAAATAGCAATCAGCCCCAGCATTTT. This sequence encodes CASSLVSGNSNQPQHF.

V and J are TRBV19 and TRBJ1-2, with TRBD1 identical over 8 bases. J lost 4 bases, V lost 5 bases, and 3 bases had no gene match. CDR1 is LNHDA and CDR2 is SQIVND in the germline V gene (reference sequence). The CDR3 has 13 amino acids. The CDR3 is CASSFGQGYGYTF. The CDR3 coding sequence is TGTGCCAGTAGTTTCGGACAGGGCTATGGCTACACCTTC.

This chain connects TRBV18 to TRBJ1-1; TRBD1 matches 9 bases. Germline CDR1 KGHSH, CDR2 LQKENI. The length of the CDR3 is 18 residues. Losses at the gene ends were 3 bases for V and 4 bases for J; bases not matched to a gene: 15. CDR3 nucleotides: TGTGCCAGCTCACCTCGGGGAGGAGCGGGACAGGGAATCACTGAAGCTTTCTTT. Translating it yields CASSPRGGAGQGITEAFF.

This clone was counted once. The chain links TRBV6-5 to TRBJ2-5; tentative D call: TRBD1 (5 bases). V shed 2 bases and J shed 0 bases, with 13 bases lying between them. The germline gives CDR1 MNHEY, CDR2 SVGAGI. The CDR3 length is 16 residues. CDR3 region: CASSYGSGMYQETQYF. The CDR3 bases are TGTGCCAGCAGTTACGGGTCAGGGATGTACCAAGAGACCCAGTACTTC.

This chain links TRBV13 with TRBJ2-7, with TRBD2 identical over 7 bases. The CDR3 is 15 amino acids. Germline CDR1 and CDR2: PRHDT and FYEKMQ (reference sequence). The trim removed 5 bases at V and 7 bases at J, leaving 14 bases unmatched. The CDR3, as DNA: TGTGCCAGCAGCCCCCCCGCGGGAGAGGCTTGGGAGCAGTACTTC. It encodes CASSPPAGEAWEQYF. Supplemented by reference TRBV13 and TRBJ2-7, the full variable domain reads AAGVIQSPRHLIKEKRETATLKCYPIPRHDTVYWYQQGPGQDPQFLISFYEKMQSDKGSIPDRFSAQQFSDYHSELNMSSLELGDSALYFCASSPPAGEAWEQYFGPGTRLTVT.

This chain links TRBV5-5 with TRBJ2-3; D is possibly TRBD1 (6 bases). The CDR3 loop spans 13 amino acids. V was cut by 2 bases and J by 5 bases, with 9 bases left in between. Germline lookup yields CDR1 SGHKS and CDR2 YYEKEE (reference sequence). For the CDR3, the DNA is TGTGCCAGCAGCTTACAGGGCCTAGATACGCAGTATTTT. Its protein product is CASSLQGLDTQYF. Combining the CDR3 with reference TRBV5-5 and TRBJ2-3 gives the whole variable domain DAGVTQSPTHLIKTRGQQVTLRCSPISGHKSVSWYQQVLGQGPQFIFQYYEKEERGRGNFPDRFSARQFPNYSSELNVNALLLGDSALYLCASSLQGLDTQYFGPGTRLTVL.

The chain has TRBV7-3 and TRBJ2-2; D remains unclear. V lost 6 bases, J lost 2 bases, and 10 bases lay in between. Germline values: CDR1 SGHTA, CDR2 FQGTGA. The CDR3 is made up of 14 amino acids. The CDR3 nucleotides read TGTGCCAGCAGACTCGGCCTAAACACCGGGGAGCTGTTTTTT. Its translation: CASRLGLNTGELFF.

With regard to this clone: Relative to the germline gene, one junction end is altered; a read error may explain this. This same CDR3 is encoded by further DNA sequences in the sample. This chain connects TRBV2 to TRBJ1-5; D ambiguous. The CDR3 covers 14 residues. Germline lookup yields CDR1 SNHLY and CDR2 FYNNEI. The chain's CDR3 is CASSEDSSNQPQHF. The CDR3 DNA sequence: TGTGCCAGCAGTGAAGACAGTAGCAACCAGCCCCAGCATTTT.

The V gene is TRBV6-5, the J gene TRBJ2-7; 9 bases fit TRBD1. The germline V gene has CDR1 MNHEY and CDR2 SVGAGI. The CDR3 is 16 amino acids. J lost 0 bases, V lost 2 bases, and 5 bases had no gene match. CDR3 bases: TGTGCCAGCAGTTACACAACAGGGGGCAGCTCCTACGAGCAGTACTTC. Its translation: CASSYTTGGSSYEQYF.

The V gene is TRBV5-1, the J gene TRBJ2-6; D gene unclear. Trimming stripped 0 bases from V and 3 bases from J, with 7 bases between. Germline V lookup: CDR1 SGHRS, CDR2 YFSETQ. CDR3 length: 15 residues. CDR3 sequence (DNA): TGCGCCAGCAGCTTGGTGCAGAGTGGGGCCAACGTCCTGACTTTC. Its protein product is CASSLVQSGANVLTF.

V usage is TRBV29-1 and J usage is TRBJ1-3; possible D gene TRBD1, 6 bases. CDR1 SQVTM and CDR2 ANQGSEA come from the germline V gene. V lost 4 bases and J lost 0, with 16 bases in between. The CDR3 consists of 16 residues. The CDR3 DNA sequence: TGCAGCGTTGGAGGGGGTGAGGGAAGCTCTGGAAACACCATATATTTT. Encoded protein: CSVGGGEGSSGNTIYF. Together with reference TRBV29-1 and TRBJ1-3, the CDR3 gives the full variable domain: SAVISQKPSRDICQRGTSLTIQCQVDSQVTMMFWYRQQPGQSLTLIATANQGSEATYESGFVIDKFPISRPNLTFSTLTVSNMSPEDSSIYLCSVGGGEGSSGNTIYFGEGSWLTVV.

The J gene is TRBJ2-3, the V gene TRBV2, with 12 positions matching TRBD2. The CDR3 loop spans 16 amino acids. Germline V gene lookup returns CDR1 SNHLY and CDR2 FYNNEI. With 2 bases clipped from V and 5 bases from J, the junction kept 5 bases outside the gene matches. CDR3 in amino acids: CASSETLAGGLDTQYF. For the CDR3, the DNA is TGTGCCAGCAGTGAAACACTAGCGGGAGGTTTAGATACGCAGTATTTT.

The chain employs TRBV28 and TRBJ2-7; D possibly corresponds to TRBD1 (6 bases). Trimming removed 2 bases at V and 6 bases at J, with 17 bases between. The CDR3 has 15 residues. Germline V gene lookup returns CDR1 MDHEN and CDR2 SYDVKM. CDR3 in amino acids: CASSLIGRGRSEQYF. In nucleotides, the CDR3 is TGTGCCAGCAGTTTAATTGGCAGGGGTAGGAGCGAGCAGTACTTC.

V is TRBV7-8 and J is TRBJ1-3; 8 bases line up with TRBD1. Germline lookup yields CDR1 SGHVS and CDR2 FQNEAQ. The CDR3 spans 15 residues. The V segment lost 3 bases and the J segment 3 bases; nucleotides outside the gene matches: 4. The CDR3: CASSFPTGVGNTIYF. In nucleotides, the CDR3 is TGTGCCAGCAGCTTTCCGACAGGGGTTGGAAACACCATATATTTT.

This clone was counted once. The genes are TRBV28 and TRBJ1-1; TRBD1 matches 8 bases. The trim removed 6 bases at V and 11 bases at J, leaving 17 bases unmatched. The CDR3 is made up of 15 amino acids. The germline CDR1 and CDR2 sequences are MDHEN and SYDVKM. The CDR3 DNA sequence: TGTGCCAGCAGCCCGGCCGACAGGGGACCCGGGCTGGCTTTCTTT. This sequence encodes CASSPADRGPGLAFF.

The V call is TRBV30, the J call TRBJ2-7, with a weak D call TRBD2 (6 bases). The germline gives CDR1 GTSNPN, CDR2 SVGIG (reference sequence). CDR3 length equals 14 residues. V was clipped by 0 bases and J by 6 bases, with 15 bases between them. The CDR3 bases are TGTGCCTGGAGTGTTGGGGGGATGGGCCCCGAGCAGTACTTC. Protein sequence: CAWSVGGMGPEQYF.

The sample holds one count of this clone. V gene TRBV11-2 combines with J gene TRBJ2-1; a possible D gene is TRBD2 (7 bases). Germline assignment: CDR1 SGHAT and CDR2 FQNNGV. The CDR3 consists of 14 residues. With 4 bases removed from V and 6 bases from J, the gap between germline ends came to 13 bases. The CDR3 is CASSSVAGANEQFF. CDR3 nucleotides: TGTGCCAGCAGCTCCGTCGCGGGGGCCAATGAGCAGTTCTTC.

The genes are TRBV5-1 and TRBJ2-7; 9 bases map to TRBD1. This CDR3 contains 14 residues. The germline V gene has CDR1 SGHRS and CDR2 YFSETQ. V gave up 4 bases and J gave up 6 bases; unmatched junction bases: 8. CDR3 residues: CASSGGQGHGEQYF. In DNA, the CDR3 is TGCGCCAGCAGCGGGGGACAGGGACACGGCGAGCAGTACTTC.

The J gene is TRBJ1-4, the V gene TRBV4-1, with no clear D. CDR1 and CDR2 (germline): MGHRA, YSYEKL. The CDR3 consists of 16 residues. V was trimmed by 4 bases and J by 0 bases, leaving 12 bases between them. CDR3 coding DNA: TGCGCCAGCAGCCGAGCCCCATTCACAACTAATGAAAAACTGTTTTTT. It translates to CASSRAPFTTNEKLFF.

The chain joins TRBV6-5 to TRBJ2-1; D is unresolved. The CDR3 contains 13 residues. Trimming shortened V by 5 bases and J by 6 bases, and 11 bases separated the two germline ends. Germline loops: CDR1 MNHEY, CDR2 SVGAGI. CDR3 sequence: CASSPSQLNEQFF. The CDR3 DNA reads as TGTGCCAGCAGTCCGTCCCAGCTCAATGAGCAGTTCTTC.

This clone was counted a single time. This CDR3 reads CASSEWQGTYNEQFF. The DNA of the CDR3 is TGTGCCAGCAGTGAATGGCAGGGAACCTACAATGAGCAGTTCTTC. The chain carries TRBV2 and TRBJ2-1, with D maybe TRBD1 (5 bases). CDR3 size: 15 residues. Looked up from germline, CDR1 is SNHLY and CDR2 is FYNNEI. The V end lost 2 bases, the J end lost 2 bases, and 10 bases lay between the germline ends.

The CDR3 nucleotides read TGTGCCAGCAGTCCGTGGACAGGGAACTATGGCTACACCTTC. As protein: CASSPWTGNYGYTF. The rearrangement joins TRBV27 to TRBJ1-2; 8 positions match TRBD1. The V segment lost 5 bases and the J segment 2 bases; nucleotides outside the gene matches: 4. The germline gives CDR1 MNHEY, CDR2 SMNVEV (reference sequence). CDR3 length: 14 residues.

The chain carries TRBV7-3 and TRBJ2-3, with 9 nucleotides matching TRBD2. There are 19 residues in the CDR3. Per germline, CDR1 SGHTA and CDR2 FQGTGA. The junction had 20 bases not matched to a gene; V was cut back by 8 bases and J by 2 bases. CDR3 in amino acids: CASAPRGGREALITDTQYF. CDR3 nucleotide sequence: TGTGCCAGCGCCCCTCGCGGCGGGAGGGAAGCCTTGATCACAGATACGCAGTATTTT.